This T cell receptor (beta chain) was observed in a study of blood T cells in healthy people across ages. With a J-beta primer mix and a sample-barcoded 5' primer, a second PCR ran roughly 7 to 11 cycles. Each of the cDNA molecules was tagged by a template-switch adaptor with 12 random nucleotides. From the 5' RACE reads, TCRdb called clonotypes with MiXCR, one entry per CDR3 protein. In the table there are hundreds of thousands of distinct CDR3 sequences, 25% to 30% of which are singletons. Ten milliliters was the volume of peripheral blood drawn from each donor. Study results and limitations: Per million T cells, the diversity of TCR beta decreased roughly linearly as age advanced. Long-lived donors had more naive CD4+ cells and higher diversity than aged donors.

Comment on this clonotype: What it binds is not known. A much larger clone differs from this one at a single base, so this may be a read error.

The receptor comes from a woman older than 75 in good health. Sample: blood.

The CDR3 region is CSVRDSARSSYNEQYF. The CDR3, as DNA: TGCAGTGTTAGAGATTCGGCCAGGAGCTCCTACAATGAGCAGTACTTC. The chain links TRBV20-1 to TRBJ2-1; D is unclear. The closer fit of TRBJ2-7 to the DNA end suggests the J call may be wrong. The CDR3 sequence is 16 residues long. Germline values: CDR1 DFQATT, CDR2 SNEGSKA (reference sequence).